This TCR beta chain was retrieved from a study of blood T cells in healthy people across ages. This clonotype was found a few times. Primers used in a second PCR of roughly 7 to 12 cycles were a sample-barcoded 5' primer and a J-beta primer mix. Each cDNA molecule, via a template-switch adaptor with 12 random nucleotides, was tagged. MiXCR, run by TCRdb on the 5' RACE reads, gives a single entry per CDR3 protein. This sample has hundreds of thousands of distinct CDR3 sequences; under 55% occur once, and the top ten carry roughly 19%. CDR3 size: 15 residues. V lost 4 bases and J lost 2; bases outside the gene matches: 5. Germline V gene sequence: CDR1 LGHNA, CDR2 YSLEER. Each sample yielded at least 6 million isolated PBMCs. Total RNA amounts of at least 6 micrograms were extracted per sample.

This chain joins TRBV4-3 and TRBJ2-7, with 10 bases lining up with TRBD2. The sample comprised blood. The clonotype was recovered from a man in his sixties in good health. CDR3 amino acids: CASSRVAGGAYEQYF. The CDR3 DNA reads TGCGCCAGCAGCCGGGTAGCGGGGGGCGCCTACGAGCAGTACTTC.